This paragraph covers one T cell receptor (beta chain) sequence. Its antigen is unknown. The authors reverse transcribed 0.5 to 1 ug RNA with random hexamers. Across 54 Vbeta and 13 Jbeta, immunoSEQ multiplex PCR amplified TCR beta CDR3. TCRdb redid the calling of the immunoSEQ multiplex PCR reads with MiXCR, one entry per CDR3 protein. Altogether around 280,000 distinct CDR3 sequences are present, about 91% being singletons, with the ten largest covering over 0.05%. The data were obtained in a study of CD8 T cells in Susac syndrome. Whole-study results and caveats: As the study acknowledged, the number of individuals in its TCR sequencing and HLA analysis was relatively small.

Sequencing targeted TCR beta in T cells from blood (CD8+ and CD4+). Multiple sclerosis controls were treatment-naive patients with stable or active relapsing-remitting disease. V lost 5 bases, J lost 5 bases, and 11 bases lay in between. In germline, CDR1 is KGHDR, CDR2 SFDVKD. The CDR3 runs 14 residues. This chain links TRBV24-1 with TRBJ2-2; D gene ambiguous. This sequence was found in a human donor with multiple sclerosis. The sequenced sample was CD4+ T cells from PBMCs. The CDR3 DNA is TGTGCCACCAGTGTTCCGGACGGGACCGGGGAGCTGTTTTTT. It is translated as CATSVPDGTGELFF.